A single sample gave rise to the 30 T cell receptor beta chains below, sequenced in a study of blood T cell repertoires in COVID-19. The protocol was immunoSEQ multiplex PCR, while the TCRdb copy is restricted to in-frame clones and leaves out a portion. The sample carries about 120,000 clones, around four fifths recorded once. The specimen sequenced was peripheral blood. The receptors come from a man aged 60 to 69 with acute or convalescent COVID-19.

The chain carries TRBV9 and TRBJ1-1; D is possibly TRBD1 (5 bases). Trimming stripped 4 bases from V and 0 bases from J, with 16 bases between. Germline V lookup: CDR1 SGDLS, CDR2 YYNGEE. There are 16 residues in the CDR3. This CDR3 reads CASSSPRLGLNTEAFF. CDR3 nucleotide sequence: TGTGCCAGCAGCTCCCCCCGCCTGGGGCTGAACACTGAAGCTTTCTTT. Full variable domain (missing parts from reference TRBV9 and TRBJ1-1): DSGVTQTPKHLITATGQRVTLRCSPRSGDLSVYWYQQSLDQGLQFLIQYYNGEERAKGNILERFSAQQFPDLHSELNLSSLELGDSALYFCASSSPRLGLNTEAFFGQGTRLTVV.

The J gene is TRBJ1-3, the V gene TRBV28; D uncertain. V was pared by 11 bases and J by 0 bases, with 20 bases between. The germline V gene encodes CDR1 MDHEN and CDR2 SYDVKM. The CDR3 loop spans 16 amino acids. CDR3 region: CAATDPGLHSGNTIYF. In nucleotides, the CDR3 is TGTGCCGCCACCGACCCAGGACTCCACTCTGGAAACACCATATATTTT.

The chain recombines TRBV24-1 with TRBJ2-2; 11 bases match TRBD1. J gave up 6 bases and V 0 bases, and 2 bases lay outside the gene matches. Germline V gives CDR1 KGHDR, CDR2 SFDVKD. This CDR3 contains 16 residues. The CDR3 nucleotides read TGTGCCACCAGTGATTTGGGACAGGGGGCCCCCGGGGAGCTGTTTTTT. Its translation: CATSDLGQGAPGELFF.

This sequence joins TRBV2 and TRBJ2-5, with D uncertain. V shed 6 bases and J shed 0 bases, with 5 bases lying between them. The CDR3 loop spans 12 amino acids. In germline, CDR1 is SNHLY, CDR2 FYNNEI. The CDR3 sequence is CASRQDQETQYF. In nucleotides, the CDR3 is TGTGCCAGCAGGCAGGACCAAGAGACCCAGTACTTC.

The V and J genes are TRBV27 and TRBJ1-2; D is possibly TRBD1 (6 bases). The germline gives CDR1 MNHEY, CDR2 SMNVEV (reference sequence). The CDR3 runs to 16 residues. V was cut by 3 bases and J by 7 bases, with 21 bases left in between. This chain's CDR3 is CASSLRWGGRGPGYTF. The CDR3 coding sequence is TGTGCCAGCAGTTTGCGGTGGGGGGGCAGGGGTCCTGGCTACACCTTC.

This clone was detected once. The V call is TRBV5-1, the J call TRBJ2-7, with TRBD2 matching 11 bases. V shed 0 bases, J shed 6 bases, and the junction held 5 bases outside the gene matches. Germline V gene lookup returns CDR1 SGHRS and CDR2 YFSETQ. CDR3 length: 15 residues. The CDR3 here is CASSLELAGVSEQYF. Here the CDR3 DNA reads TGCGCCAGCAGCTTGGAACTAGCGGGAGTGAGCGAGCAGTACTTC. The whole variable domain, remainder taken from reference TRBV5-1 and TRBJ2-7, is KAGVTQTPRYLIKTRGQQVTLSCSPISGHRSVSWYQQTPGQGLQFLFEYFSETQRNKGNFPGRFSGRQFSNSRSEMNVSTLELGDSALYLCASSLELAGVSEQYFGPGTRLTVT.

V is TRBV3-1 (or the pseudogene TRBV3-2) and J is TRBJ2-1; D is undetermined. In germline, CDR1 is LGHDT, CDR2 YNNKEL (reference sequence). Trimming removed 2 bases from V and 5 bases from J, with 4 bases in between. This CDR3 spans 12 amino acids. Here the CDR3 DNA reads TGTGCCAGCAGCCAAACGGACAATGAGCAGTTCTTC. Amino acids: CASSQTDNEQFF.

J is TRBJ2-7 and V is TRBV7-8; 7 nucleotides agree with TRBD2. Germline V gene sequence: CDR1 SGHVS, CDR2 FQNEAQ. This CDR3 contains 15 residues. V dropped 5 bases and J dropped 3; count of bases not matched to a gene: 10. This CDR3 is CASSRGGFTIYEQYF. The CDR3 coding sequence is TGTGCCAGCAGCCGCGGGGGATTTACGATCTACGAGCAGTACTTC. Full variable domain (outside the CDR3, taken from reference TRBV7-8 and TRBJ2-7): GAGVSQSPRYKVAKRGQDVALRCDPISGHVSLFWYQQALGQGPEFLTYFQNEAQLDKSGLPSDRFFAERPEGSVSTLKIQRTQQEDSAVYLCASSRGGFTIYEQYFGPGTRLTVT.

The chain carries TRBV6-5 and TRBJ2-3, with 9 bases aligning to TRBD2. Germline lookup yields CDR1 MNHEY and CDR2 SVGAGI. After removal of 2 bases from V and 1 base from J, the junction contained 4 bases not matched to a gene. CDR3 length: 16 residues. For the CDR3, the DNA is TGTGCCAGCAGTTACGAGATAGCGGGAGGCACAGATACGCAGTATTTT. Translation gives CASSYEIAGGTDTQYF.

V usage is TRBV5-1 and J usage is TRBJ2-1; D remains ambiguous. Trimming removed 4 bases at V and 9 bases at J, with 17 bases between. Germline V lookup: CDR1 SGHRS, CDR2 YFSETQ. The CDR3 runs to 14 residues. The CDR3 reads CASSPGSRLLEQFF. Written as DNA, the CDR3 is TGCGCCAGCAGCCCCGGCTCTAGGCTGCTTGAGCAGTTCTTC. The full variable domain, completed using reference TRBV5-1 and TRBJ2-1, is KAGVTQTPRYLIKTRGQQVTLSCSPISGHRSVSWYQQTPGQGLQFLFEYFSETQRNKGNFPGRFSGRQFSNSRSEMNVSTLELGDSALYLCASSPGSRLLEQFFGPGTRLTVL.

This chain connects TRBV6-6 to TRBJ1-2; TRBD1 agrees at 7 bases. Germline lookup yields CDR1 MNHNY and CDR2 SVGAGI (reference sequence). The CDR3 is made up of 12 amino acids. The junction had 4 bases not matched to a gene; V was cut back by 10 bases and J by 2 bases. This CDR3 is CATGRGNYGYTF. CDR3 DNA sequence: TGTGCCACCGGCAGGGGGAACTATGGCTACACCTTC.

A word on this clone: Other DNA sequences within the sample encode an identical CDR3. The CDR3 here is CSARISEAFF. The DNA of the CDR3 is TGCAGTGCTAGAATTTCGGAAGCTTTCTTT. The V gene is TRBV20-1, the J gene TRBJ1-1; D not resolved. The CDR3 loop spans 10 amino acids. The germline gives CDR1 DFQATT, CDR2 SNEGSKA (reference sequence). V was pared by 2 bases and J by 8 bases, with 6 bases between.

The V call is TRBV5-1, the J call TRBJ2-2, with 8 bases identical to TRBD1. CDR3 length equals 16 residues. V lost 4 bases to trimming and J lost 1 base; unmatched junction nucleotides: 6. The germline gives CDR1 SGHRS, CDR2 YFSETQ. In DNA, the CDR3 is TGCGCCAGCAGCCAGCGGACAGGGCAGAACACCGGGGAGCTGTTTTTT. It translates to CASSQRTGQNTGELFF.

The V gene is TRBV9, the J gene TRBJ1-2, with 7 positions matching TRBD1. Germline CDR1 reads SGDLS; CDR2 reads YYNGEE. The CDR3 contains 16 residues. Trimming removed 4 bases from V and 3 bases from J; junction bases left unmatched: 12. The CDR3 coding sequence is TGTGCCAGCAGCCGCCTCCCAGGGGGGAAGGACTATGGCTACACCTTC. Its translation: CASSRLPGGKDYGYTF.

The chain is built from TRBV2 and TRBJ1-3, with D unresolved. Germline V gene lookup returns CDR1 SNHLY and CDR2 FYNNEI. The CDR3 sequence is 15 residues long. V was cut by 4 bases and J by 0 bases, with 10 bases left in between. The CDR3 loop reads CASSGWASSGNTIYF. In nucleotides, the CDR3 is TGTGCCAGCAGTGGATGGGCCAGCTCTGGAAACACCATATATTTT.

V gene TRBV27 combines with J gene TRBJ2-3; weak D call: TRBD2 (6 bases). The germline V gene has CDR1 MNHEY and CDR2 SMNVEV (reference sequence). V was shortened by 5 bases and J by 2 bases, with 20 bases between the two germline ends. There are 17 residues in the CDR3. In nucleotides, the CDR3 is TGTGCCAGCAGTGTAGGCCGGGACTTCCTATACACAGATACGCAGTATTTT. Its protein product is CASSVGRDFLYTDTQYF.

The chain employs TRBV27 and TRBJ2-6; D gene ambiguous. The CDR3 runs to 13 residues. V lost 3 bases and J lost 4, with 4 bases in between. CDR1 MNHEY and CDR2 SMNVEV come from the germline V gene (reference sequence). The CDR3 bases are TGTGCCAGCAGTTTTCAGGGGGCCAACGTCCTGACTTTC. Translation: CASSFQGANVLTF.

V is TRBV7-3 and J is TRBJ1-4; 8 bases map to TRBD1. Losses at the gene ends were 5 bases for V and 7 bases for J; bases not matched to a gene: 9. In germline, CDR1 is SGHTA, CDR2 FQGTGA. CDR3 size: 15 residues. CDR3: CASSARQGPGEKLFF. As DNA, the CDR3 is TGTGCCAGCAGCGCGAGACAGGGGCCAGGTGAAAAACTGTTTTTT.

The V and J genes are TRBV18 and TRBJ1-2, with a tentative D call TRBD1 (5 bases). This CDR3 region has 14 residues. Germline V CDR1 and CDR2: KGHSH, LQKENI. V lost 6 bases and J lost 7, with 18 bases in between. Written as DNA, the CDR3 is TGTGCCAGCTCGGAAGGATCGGGGGGGTTTGGCTACACCTTC. Its protein is CASSEGSGGFGYTF.

The V call is TRBV6-2 or TRBV6-3, the J call TRBJ1-2; a possible D gene is TRBD1 (6 bases). Germline V gene lookup returns CDR1 MNHEY and CDR2 SVGEGT. This CDR3 is built from 18 residues. Deletions cut 0 bases from V and 1 base from J, with 18 bases between. This CDR3 reads CASSYSLLQGMLNYGYTF. The CDR3 DNA reads TGTGCCAGCAGTTACTCTCTCCTCCAGGGGATGCTTAACTATGGCTACACCTTC.

The chain joins TRBV4-1 to TRBJ2-7; 7 positions agree with TRBD2. The CDR3 length is 16 residues. V lost 4 bases and J lost 5; bases outside the gene matches: 14. Germline CDR1 MGHRA, CDR2 YSYEKL. CDR3 sequence: CASSRWIPGGKDEQYF. The CDR3 nucleotides are TGCGCCAGCAGCCGCTGGATTCCCGGGGGGAAGGACGAGCAGTACTTC.

On this clone itself: The identical CDR3 is also encoded by other nucleotide sequences in the sample. This chain joins TRBV9 and TRBJ1-2; D not certain. The ends were cut back, 0 bases at V and 2 bases at J, with 8 bases in the middle. The CDR3 runs to 14 residues. Germline lookup yields CDR1 SGDLS and CDR2 YYNGEE. CDR3 sequence (DNA): TGTGCCAGCAGCGTAGACCCAGGCAACTATGGCTACACCTTC. Translated: CASSVDPGNYGYTF.

The chain combines TRBV5-1 with TRBJ2-7; weak D call: TRBD2 (6 bases). V dropped 0 bases and J dropped 2 bases, with 15 bases sitting between them. The CDR3 runs 16 residues. Per the germline V gene, CDR1 is SGHRS and CDR2 is YFSETQ. CDR3 protein: CASSLGTAGYTYEQYF. Here the CDR3 DNA reads TGCGCCAGCAGCTTGGGCACGGCGGGATACACCTACGAGCAGTACTTC.

The chain couples TRBV9 to TRBJ2-3; TRBD1 is a possible D gene (5 bases). This CDR3 contains 15 residues. CDR1 is SGDLS and CDR2 is YYNGEE in the germline V gene. V shed 1 base and J shed 3 bases, with 12 bases lying between them. The CDR3 DNA reads as TGTGCCAGCAGCGTAACTCCGACAGAAACAGATACGCAGTATTTT. It codes for CASSVTPTETDTQYF.

This sequence joins TRBV28 and TRBJ2-7; D is perhaps TRBD1 (6 bases). CDR1 is MDHEN and CDR2 is SYDVKM in the germline V gene. Deletions cut 7 bases from V and 2 bases from J, with 21 bases between. The CDR3 has 16 amino acids. CDR3 residues: CASTTFGDISTYEQYF. The CDR3 DNA follows: TGTGCCAGCACCACCTTTGGGGACATCTCCACCTACGAGCAGTACTTC.

The gene calls are TRBV4-1 and TRBJ1-5; D perhaps matches TRBD1 (6 bases). The CDR3 has 17 residues. The ends were cut back, 0 bases at V and 3 bases at J, with 15 bases in the middle. CDR1 MGHRA and CDR2 YSYEKL come from the germline V gene. The CDR3 is CASSQDRQGTYNQPQHF. The CDR3 DNA reads as TGCGCCAGCAGCCAAGATCGGCAGGGGACCTACAATCAGCCCCAGCATTTT.

Only a few counts were recorded for this clone. The chain has TRBV10-3 and TRBJ1-2, with 7 bases matching TRBD1. Germline lookup yields CDR1 ENHRY and CDR2 SYGVKD. J lost 3 bases, V lost 10 bases, and 11 bases had no gene match. The CDR3 is 14 amino acids. CDR3 residues: CATAPTGADYGYTF. DNA for the CDR3: TGTGCCACCGCTCCTACAGGGGCCGACTATGGCTACACCTTC.

The chain joins TRBV2 to TRBJ2-3; a weak D match, TRBD2 (5 bases). Trimming removed 8 bases from V and 4 bases from J, with 22 bases in between. The germline CDR1 and CDR2 sequences are SNHLY and FYNNEI. The CDR3 is 16 residues long. The CDR3 loop reads CASLPRTNSGADTQYF. In DNA, the CDR3 is TGTGCCAGCCTCCCTCGCACGAACAGCGGAGCAGATACGCAGTATTTT.

V gene TRBV6-1 combines with J gene TRBJ2-5; 11 nucleotides align to TRBD1. Germline values: CDR1 MNHNS, CDR2 SASEGT. This CDR3 comprises 16 residues. V trimming: 4 bases; J trimming: 5 bases; junction bases outside the gene matches: 9. CDR3 sequence reads: CASSGHPGQGEETQYF. The CDR3 bases are TGTGCCAGCAGTGGTCACCCGGGACAGGGGGAGGAGACCCAGTACTTC.

The chain has TRBV6-5 and TRBJ2-3; 8 positions agree with TRBD1. This CDR3 has 14 amino acids. CDR1 and CDR2 from the germline V gene are MNHEY and SVGAGI. The J segment lost 6 bases and the V segment lost 5 bases, leaving 7 bases of the junction unmatched. This chain's CDR3 is CASSPGQGMDTQYF. CDR3 bases: TGTGCCAGCAGTCCAGGACAGGGAATGGATACGCAGTATTTT.